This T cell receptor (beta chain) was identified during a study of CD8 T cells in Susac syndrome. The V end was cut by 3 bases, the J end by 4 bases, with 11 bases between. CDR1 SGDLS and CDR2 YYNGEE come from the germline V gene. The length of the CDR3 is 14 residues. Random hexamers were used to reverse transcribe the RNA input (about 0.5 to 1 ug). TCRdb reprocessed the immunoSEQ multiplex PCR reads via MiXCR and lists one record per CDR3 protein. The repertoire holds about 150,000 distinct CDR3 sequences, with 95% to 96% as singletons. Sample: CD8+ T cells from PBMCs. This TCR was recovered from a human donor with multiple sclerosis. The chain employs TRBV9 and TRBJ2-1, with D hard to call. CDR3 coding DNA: TGTGCCAGCAGCGGACCCACGGTGTACAATGAGCAGTTCTTC. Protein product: CASSGPTVYNEQFF.